These 19 T cell receptor beta chains were sequenced from one sample in a study of blood T cell repertoires in COVID-19. Generated by immunoSEQ multiplex PCR, the TCRdb table keeps only in-frame clones and is missing some. Among fewer than 250,000 clones listed, about 90% were seen once. Input material: PBMCs or T cells enriched from blood (not recorded which). These receptor sequences come from a woman in her 30s who had been exposed to COVID-19.

The chain employs TRBV4-1 and TRBJ1-5; 8 bases align to TRBD1. V dropped 3 bases and J dropped 0; count of bases not matched to a gene: 10. This CDR3 spans 18 amino acids. In germline, CDR1 is MGHRA, CDR2 YSYEKL. The CDR3 reads CASSHGRQGRNSNQPQHF. CDR3 in DNA: TGCGCCAGCAGCCATGGGCGACAGGGGAGAAATAGCAATCAGCCCCAGCATTTT.

A single count supports this clone. The J gene is TRBJ2-1, the V gene TRBV19; 8 bases agree with TRBD2. Germline loops: CDR1 LNHDA, CDR2 SQIVND (reference sequence). Losses at the gene ends were 5 bases for V and 3 bases for J; bases not matched to a gene: 9. This CDR3 spans 16 amino acids. The chain's CDR3 is CASSGIAGNLYNEQFF. CDR3 nucleotides: TGTGCCAGTAGTGGAATAGCGGGGAACCTCTACAATGAGCAGTTCTTC.

This clone has just one count. The J gene is TRBJ2-1, the V gene TRBV2; 14 bases align to TRBD2. V lost 6 bases to trimming and J lost 9 bases; unmatched junction nucleotides: 4. This CDR3 contains 14 residues. The germline gives CDR1 SNHLY, CDR2 FYNNEI. CDR3 DNA sequence: TGTGCCAGCAGGGGGACTAGCGGGGGATTTGAGCAGTTCTTC. Its protein product is CASRGTSGGFEQFF.

In regard to this clone: Other DNA sequences within the sample encode an identical CDR3. The V call is TRBV14, the J call TRBJ1-1; possibly TRBD1 for D (5 bases). The CDR3 has 13 amino acids. Germline V gene data show CDR1 as SGHDN and CDR2 as FVKESK. The ends were cut back, 3 bases at V and 0 bases at J, with 5 bases in the middle. CDR3 DNA sequence: TGTGCCAGCAGCCAGGACATGAACACTGAAGCTTTCTTT. This sequence encodes CASSQDMNTEAFF.

J is TRBJ2-7 and V is TRBV12-3 or TRBV12-4; D uncertain. V shed 3 bases and J shed 5 bases, with 5 bases lying between them. The CDR3 length is 11 residues. CDR3 sequence: CASSLRNEQYF. CDR3 sequence (DNA): TGTGCCAGCAGTTTGAGAAACGAGCAGTACTTC.

In its sample, this clone was seen once. The CDR3 is CASIKTGADTQYF. DNA for the CDR3: TGTGCCAGTATCAAGACAGGGGCAGATACGCAGTATTTT. The V gene is TRBV19, the J gene TRBJ2-3, with 8 nucleotides matching TRBD1. CDR1 LNHDA and CDR2 SQIVND come from the germline V gene (reference sequence). With 7 bases clipped from V and 4 bases from J, the junction kept 4 bases outside the gene matches. This CDR3 region has 13 residues.

This chain uses TRBV6-5 with TRBJ2-7; TRBD1 matches 7 bases. This CDR3 contains 11 residues. Per germline, CDR1 MNHEY and CDR2 SVGAGI. The trim removed 6 bases at V and 9 bases at J, leaving 5 bases unmatched. The CDR3: CASRTGNGQYF. DNA for the CDR3: TGTGCCAGCAGGACAGGGAATGGGCAGTACTTC.

The rearrangement uses TRBV5-4 and TRBJ1-2; TRBD1 agrees at 7 bases. The ends lost 4 bases at V and 5 bases at J; junction bases unmatched: 11. Germline assignment: CDR1 SGHNT and CDR2 YYREEE (reference sequence). The CDR3 totals 15 residues. The CDR3 is CASSPASQGRYGYTF. In DNA form, the CDR3 reads TGTGCCAGCAGCCCGGCCTCACAGGGGAGATATGGCTACACCTTC.

This chain uses TRBV6-5 with TRBJ1-3; 7 bases align to TRBD1. The CDR3 sequence is 15 residues long. The ends lost 6 bases at V and 3 bases at J; junction bases unmatched: 8. In germline, CDR1 is MNHEY, CDR2 SVGAGI. The CDR3 spells CASSLTGVRGNTIYF. In DNA form, the CDR3 reads TGTGCCAGCAGCCTAACAGGGGTTCGTGGAAACACCATATATTTT.

In its sample, this clone was seen once. The gene calls are TRBV11-2 and TRBJ1-1; 7 bases fit TRBD1. V lost 6 bases, J lost 1 base, and 11 bases stayed unmatched. Germline CDR1 SGHAT, CDR2 FQNNGV. The CDR3 length is 16 residues. The CDR3 coding sequence is TGTGCCAGCAGGTCAGCTTACAGGGGACCGAACACTGAAGCTTTCTTT. Translation gives CASRSAYRGPNTEAFF.

The rearrangement joins TRBV7-9 to TRBJ1-1, with TRBD1 identical over 7 bases. The CDR3 totals 15 residues. V was clipped by 5 bases and J by 0 bases; unmatched bases: 6. Germline V gene sequence: CDR1 SEHNR, CDR2 FQNEAQ (reference sequence). The CDR3 DNA reads as TGTGCCAGCAGCCCAGGGACAGAATTGAACACTGAAGCTTTCTTT. Encoded protein: CASSPGTELNTEAFF.

The V gene is TRBV13, the J gene TRBJ2-1; a weak D match, TRBD1 (5 bases). CDR1 is PRHDT, CDR2 FYEKMQ, per germline (reference sequence). Trimming cost V 8 bases and J 4 bases, with 15 bases left between them. The CDR3 covers 14 residues. The chain's CDR3 is CASGARQGYNEQFF. The CDR3 DNA reads TGTGCCAGCGGAGCCCGGCAGGGTTACAATGAGCAGTTCTTC. The variable domain in full, with the rest retrieved from reference TRBV13 and TRBJ2-1, is AAGVIQSPRHLIKEKRETATLKCYPIPRHDTVYWYQQGPGQDPQFLISFYEKMQSDKGSIPDRFSAQQFSDYHSELNMSSLELGDSALYFCASGARQGYNEQFFGPGTRLTVL.

The chain has TRBV28 and TRBJ2-1; no firm D call. The CDR3 sequence is 14 residues long. The germline V and J ends were trimmed by 7 bases and 0 bases, with 10 bases remaining between them. Germline V gives CDR1 MDHEN, CDR2 SYDVKM. The CDR3 DNA reads as TGTGCCAGCATTAGAAGCTTCTCCTACAATGAGCAGTTCTTC. The encoded protein is CASIRSFSYNEQFF.

The chain has TRBV18 and TRBJ1-1; maybe TRBD1 (5 bases). The CDR3 loop spans 16 amino acids. Germline lookup yields CDR1 KGHSH and CDR2 LQKENI. Trimming removed 2 bases at V and 0 bases at J, with 13 bases between. CDR3 sequence (DNA): TGTGCCAGCTCACCAGCTGGGGGGGGAATGAACACTGAAGCTTTCTTT. Translated, it gives CASSPAGGGMNTEAFF.

This sequence joins TRBV30 and TRBJ1-5; no definite D call. The CDR3 covers 15 residues. V dropped 2 bases and J dropped 0 bases, with 11 bases sitting between them. Germline CDR1 is GTSNPN and CDR2 is SVGIG (reference sequence). CDR3 bases: TGTGCCTGGAGTCCACAGAGTAATAGCAATCAGCCCCAGCATTTT. It translates to CAWSPQSNSNQPQHF.

The CDR3 DNA reads as TGTGCCAGTAGTAACCGACCCGCTAGCGGGCTGTGGGATGAGCAGTTCTTC. The encoded protein is CASSNRPASGLWDEQFF. The V and J genes are TRBV19 and TRBJ2-1; TRBD2 agrees at 8 bases. Germline V CDR1 and CDR2: LNHDA, SQIVND (reference sequence). The CDR3 totals 17 residues. V was pared by 4 bases and J by 8 bases, with 16 bases of the junction left unmatched.

The chain couples TRBV5-1 to TRBJ1-2; no firm D call. Germline V gene lookup returns CDR1 SGHRS and CDR2 YFSETQ. The V and J ends lost 1 base and 4 bases respectively, with 14 bases between them. The CDR3 sequence is 15 residues long. In nucleotides, the CDR3 is TGCGCCAGCAGCTTGTCGCCCCGGGTGGGCTATGGCTACACCTTC. As protein: CASSLSPRVGYGYTF.

This chain links TRBV3-1 (or the pseudogene TRBV3-2) with TRBJ2-1; 11 nucleotides align to TRBD2. Germline V CDR1 and CDR2: LGHDT, YNNKEL (reference sequence). V lost 0 bases, J lost 12 bases, and 7 bases stayed unmatched. This CDR3 region has 15 residues. For the CDR3, the DNA is TGTGCCAGCAGCCAAGATAACAATAGCGGGAGGGGGCAGTTCTTC. This gives the protein CASSQDNNSGRGQFF.

This clone was seen only a few times. This rearrangement joins TRBV12-3 or TRBV12-4 to TRBJ2-1; D is uncertain. This CDR3 is built from 11 residues. V was cut by 0 bases and J by 10 bases, with 4 bases left in between. CDR3 sequence reads: CASSLAREQFF. CDR3 in DNA: TGTGCCAGCAGTTTAGCCAGGGAGCAGTTCTTC.